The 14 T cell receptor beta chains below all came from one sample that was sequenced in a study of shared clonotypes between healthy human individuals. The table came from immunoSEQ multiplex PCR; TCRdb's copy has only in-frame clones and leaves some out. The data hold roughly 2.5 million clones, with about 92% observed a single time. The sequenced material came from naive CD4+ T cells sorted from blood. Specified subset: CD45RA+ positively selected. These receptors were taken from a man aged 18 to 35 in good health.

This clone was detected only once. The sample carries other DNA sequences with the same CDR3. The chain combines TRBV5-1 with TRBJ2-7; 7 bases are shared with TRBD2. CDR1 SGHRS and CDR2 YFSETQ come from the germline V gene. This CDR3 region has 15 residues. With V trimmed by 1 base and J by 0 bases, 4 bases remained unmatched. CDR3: CASSLTGGSSYEQYF. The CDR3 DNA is TGCGCCAGCAGCTTGACAGGCGGGAGCTCCTACGAGCAGTACTTC.

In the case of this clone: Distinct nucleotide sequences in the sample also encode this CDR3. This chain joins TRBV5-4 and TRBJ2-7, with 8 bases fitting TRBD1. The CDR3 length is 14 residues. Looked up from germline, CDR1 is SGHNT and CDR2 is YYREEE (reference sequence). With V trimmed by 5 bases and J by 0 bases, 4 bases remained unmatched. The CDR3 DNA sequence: TGTGCCAGCAGTAGGACAGGGAGCTCCTACGAGCAGTACTTC. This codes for CASSRTGSSYEQYF.

CDR3 in amino acids: CASSMILRTGTGGIGETQYF. CDR3 nucleotides: TGTGCCAGTAGTATGATCCTTCGGACCGGGACAGGGGGCATCGGAGAGACCCAGTACTTC. The chain uses TRBV19 and TRBJ2-5; 12 nucleotides align to TRBD1. This CDR3 is 20 amino acids long. Germline V lookup: CDR1 LNHDA, CDR2 SQIVND (reference sequence). The trim removed 3 bases at V and 4 bases at J, leaving 18 bases unmatched.

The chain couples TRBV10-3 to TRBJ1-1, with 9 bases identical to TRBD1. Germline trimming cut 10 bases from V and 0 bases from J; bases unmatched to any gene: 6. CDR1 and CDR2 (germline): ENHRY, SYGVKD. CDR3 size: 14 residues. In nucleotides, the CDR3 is TGTGCCACTAGAACAGGGGGCATGAACACTGAAGCTTTCTTT. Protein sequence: CATRTGGMNTEAFF.

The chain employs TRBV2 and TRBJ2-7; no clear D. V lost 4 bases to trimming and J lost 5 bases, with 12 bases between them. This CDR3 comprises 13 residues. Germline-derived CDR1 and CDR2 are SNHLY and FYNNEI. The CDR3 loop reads CASSAAGTHEQYF. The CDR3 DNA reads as TGTGCCAGCAGTGCGGCAGGTACCCACGAGCAGTACTTC.

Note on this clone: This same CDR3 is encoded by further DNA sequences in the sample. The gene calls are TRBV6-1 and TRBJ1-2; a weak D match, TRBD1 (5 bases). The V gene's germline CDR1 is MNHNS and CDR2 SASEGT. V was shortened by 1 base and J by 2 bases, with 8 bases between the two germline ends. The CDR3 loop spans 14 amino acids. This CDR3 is CASSEGGGNYGYTF. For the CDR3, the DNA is TGTGCCAGCAGTGAAGGGGGGGGAAACTATGGCTACACCTTC.

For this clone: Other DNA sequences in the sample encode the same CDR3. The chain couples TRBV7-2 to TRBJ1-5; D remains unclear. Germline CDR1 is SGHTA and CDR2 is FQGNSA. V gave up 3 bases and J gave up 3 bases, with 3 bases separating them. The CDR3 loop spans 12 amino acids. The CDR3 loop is CASSFINQPQHF. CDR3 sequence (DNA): TGTGCCAGCAGCTTTATCAATCAGCCCCAGCATTTT. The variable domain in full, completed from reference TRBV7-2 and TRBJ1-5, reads GAGVSQSPSNKVTEKGKDVELRCDPISGHTALYWYRQSLGQGLEFLIYFQGNSAPDKSGLPSDRFSAERTGGSVSTLTIQRTQQEDSAVYLCASSFINQPQHFGDGTRLSIL.

The CDR3 protein is CASSYSGVHEQYF. CDR3 nucleotide sequence: TGTGCCAGCAGCTACTCGGGAGTCCACGAGCAGTACTTC. V is TRBV7-9 and J is TRBJ2-7; weak D call: TRBD2 (6 bases). CDR1 is SEHNR and CDR2 is FQNEAQ in the germline V gene (reference sequence). The CDR3 runs 13 residues. Trimming cost V 4 bases and J 5 bases, with 12 bases left between them. Full variable domain (remainder filled in from reference TRBV7-9 and TRBJ2-7): DTGVSQNPRHKITKRGQNVTFRCDPISEHNRLYWYRQTLGQGPEFLTYFQNEAQLEKSRLLSDRFSAERPKGSFSTLEIQRTEQGDSAMYLCASSYSGVHEQYFGPGTRLTVT.

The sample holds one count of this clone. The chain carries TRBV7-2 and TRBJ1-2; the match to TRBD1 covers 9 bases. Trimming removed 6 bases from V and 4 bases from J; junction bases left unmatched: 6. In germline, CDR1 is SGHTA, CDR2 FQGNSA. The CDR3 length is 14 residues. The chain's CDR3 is CASRRVGQGYGYTF. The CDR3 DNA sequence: TGTGCCAGCAGGAGAGTGGGACAGGGCTATGGCTACACCTTC.

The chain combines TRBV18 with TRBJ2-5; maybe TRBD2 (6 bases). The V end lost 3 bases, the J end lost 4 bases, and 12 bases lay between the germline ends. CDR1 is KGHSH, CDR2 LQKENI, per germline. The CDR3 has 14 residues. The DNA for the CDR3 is TGTGCCAGCTCACCGCGTGGACTACGAGAGACCCAGTACTTC. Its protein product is CASSPRGLRETQYF.

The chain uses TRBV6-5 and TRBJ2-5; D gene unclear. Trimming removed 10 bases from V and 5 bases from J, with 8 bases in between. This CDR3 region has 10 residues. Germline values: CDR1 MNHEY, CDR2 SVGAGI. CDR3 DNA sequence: TGTGCCACCCGCCGGGAGACCCAGTACTTC. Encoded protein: CATRRETQYF.

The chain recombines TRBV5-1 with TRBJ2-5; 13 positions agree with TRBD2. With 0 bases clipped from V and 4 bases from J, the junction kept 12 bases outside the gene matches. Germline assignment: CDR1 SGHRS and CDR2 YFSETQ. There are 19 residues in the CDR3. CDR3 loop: CASSLALTSGGALGETQYF. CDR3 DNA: TGCGCCAGCAGCTTGGCCCTTACTAGCGGGGGGGCCTTGGGAGAGACCCAGTACTTC.

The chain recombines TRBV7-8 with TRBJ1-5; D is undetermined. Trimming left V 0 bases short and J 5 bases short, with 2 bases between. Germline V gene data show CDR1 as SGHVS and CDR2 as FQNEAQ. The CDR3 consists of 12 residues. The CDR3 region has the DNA TGTGCCAGCAGCTTAGCGCATCAGCCCCAGCATTTT. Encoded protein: CASSLAHQPQHF.

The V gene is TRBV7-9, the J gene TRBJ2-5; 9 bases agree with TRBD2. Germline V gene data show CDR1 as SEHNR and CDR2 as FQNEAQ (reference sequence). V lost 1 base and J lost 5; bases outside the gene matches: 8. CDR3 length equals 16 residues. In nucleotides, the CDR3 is TGTGCCAGCAGCTTAGGTGCACTAGCGGGTGGGGAGACCCAGTACTTC. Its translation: CASSLGALAGGETQYF.